These 23 T cell receptor beta chains were sequenced from one sample in a study of tumor-infiltrating lymphocytes in primary liver carcinoma. The researchers produced TCR beta cDNA from around 500 ng total RNA with a constant-region primer. Slightly modified ARM-PCR, run as three nested multiplex PCR rounds, produced the TCR beta libraries. TRBV1-TRBV30 forward primers paired with a C-beta reverse primer drove the first two PCR rounds, about 10 cycles each. TCRdb reanalysed the multiplex PCR reads using MiXCR and keeps one entry per CDR3 protein. Of over 250,000 distinct CDR3 sequences listed, around 50% were seen once; the top ten hold over 15%. RNA isolated from unsorted whole blood supplied the blood RNA, with germline DNA also extracted. The specimen sequenced was peripheral blood. All receptors derive from a woman in her twenties or thirties with primary liver carcinoma and hepatitis B virus infection.

V gene TRBV4-1 combines with J gene TRBJ2-3, with D perhaps TRBD1 (5 bases). The V gene's germline CDR1 is MGHRA and CDR2 YSYEKL. The CDR3 contains 17 residues. V lost 4 bases and J 0 bases, leaving 17 bases between the germline ends. CDR3 sequence: CASSRNVQAKSTDTQYF. CDR3 nucleotide sequence: TGCGCCAGCAGCCGCAACGTACAGGCGAAGAGCACAGATACGCAGTATTTT.

The sample holds one count of this clonotype. With a much larger clone just one base away, this may be a read error. The J gene is TRBJ2-5, the V gene TRBV29-1; 14 bases match TRBD2. Germline V gene lookup returns CDR1 SQVTM and CDR2 ANQGSEA. The CDR3 is 15 residues long. This CDR3 reads CGVTGTSGSGGTQYF. The CDR3 DNA reads as TGCGGCGTCACCGGGACTAGCGGGAGCGGAGGGACCCAGTACTTC.

This clonotype came up many times. The genes are TRBV5-1 and TRBJ2-7, with TRBD1 as a possible D gene (6 bases). CDR1 is SGHRS, CDR2 YFSETQ, per germline. V dropped 3 bases and J dropped 2 bases, with 9 bases sitting between them. The CDR3 totals 13 residues. The DNA of the CDR3 is TGCGCCAGCAGCTGGGACAAGGCCTACGAGCAGTACTTC. Translation: CASSWDKAYEQYF.

In regard to this clonotype: Given a much more abundant clone one base away, this may be a read error. The V gene is TRBV4-2, the J gene TRBJ2-7; the D gene is possibly TRBD2 (5 bases). V was shortened by 4 bases and J by 8 bases, with 12 bases between the two germline ends. Germline values: CDR1 LGHNA, CDR2 YNFKEQ. This CDR3 is built from 12 residues. This CDR3 reads CASSPGLGKQYF. CDR3 DNA sequence: TGTGCCAGCAGCCCCGGACTTGGGAAGCAGTACTTC.

V is TRBV7-8 and J is TRBJ2-3; a possible D gene is TRBD1 (6 bases). V was trimmed by 4 bases and J by 5 bases, leaving 10 bases between them. Germline CDR1 and CDR2: SGHVS and FQNEAQ. The CDR3 has 13 amino acids. The CDR3 loop reads CASSSGQIDTQYF. The DNA of the CDR3 is TGTGCCAGCAGCTCTGGACAGATAGATACGCAGTATTTT.

This clonotype was seen once. One base away lies a much larger clone, so this may be a sequencing read error. This sequence joins TRBV6-5 and TRBJ2-7; 7 positions agree with TRBD2. The CDR3 is 18 residues long. Germline V CDR1 and CDR2: MNHEY, SVGAGI. V lost 0 bases and J lost 4; bases outside the gene matches: 15. The CDR3 DNA is TGTGCCAGCAGTTACTCGAAGGTCGGGCAGCATAGCGGGTACGAGCAGTACTTC. It is translated as CASSYSKVGQHSGYEQYF.

About this clonotype: The germline gene is not matched at one end of the junction; a read error may be the cause. The rearrangement links TRBV11-2 to TRBJ1-4, with 8 bases that match TRBD1. Germline-derived CDR1 and CDR2 are SGHAT and FQNNGV. CDR3 length: 15 amino acids. The CDR3 coding sequence is TGTACCAGCAGCGGGCCGGGACAGGTGAACGAAAAACTGTTTTTT. Protein: CTSSGPGQVNEKLFF.

Details on this clonotype: It may be a read error: a sequence one base away is much more abundant. The genes are TRBV4-1 and TRBJ2-1; 14 nucleotides align to TRBD2. Germline V gene lookup returns CDR1 MGHRA and CDR2 YSYEKL. The CDR3 has 18 residues. The CDR3 nucleotides are TGCGCCAGCAGCGCTCGAAGACTAGCGGGAGGGTCCTACAAAGAGCAGTTCTTC. It yields the protein CASSARRLAGGSYKEQFF.

This chain uses TRBV11-2 with TRBJ2-2, with unresolved D. The CDR3 has 12 amino acids. V was pared by 5 bases and J by 7 bases, with 8 bases between. Germline CDR1 SGHAT, CDR2 FQNNGV. Written as DNA, the CDR3 is TGTGCCAGCAGCGCTAACTACGGGGAGCTGTTTTTT. Translation gives CASSANYGELFF.

At least ten counts were recorded for this clonotype. This chain's CDR3 is CASSRRGTGLPLASGANVLTF. The CDR3, as DNA: TGTGCCAGCAGCCGCAGGGGGACAGGGTTACCACTCGCGTCTGGGGCCAACGTCCTGACTTTC. This chain uses TRBV6-5 with TRBJ2-6; 9 positions agree with TRBD1. The V gene end was trimmed by 6 bases and the J gene end by 1 base; junction bases not matched to a gene: 19. Per the germline V gene, CDR1 is MNHEY and CDR2 is SVGAGI. CDR3 length: 21 amino acids.

This chain connects TRBV5-4 to TRBJ2-4, with a possible D match to TRBD2 (6 bases). Germline V gene lookup returns CDR1 SGHNT and CDR2 YYREEE (reference sequence). The CDR3 has 15 amino acids. The V end lost 1 base, the J end lost 7 bases, and 15 bases lay between the germline ends. The CDR3 DNA sequence: TGTGCCAGCAGCTTGCAGGCAGCGGGTCGGAACATTCAGTACTTC. Translated: CASSLQAAGRNIQYF. Filled out from reference TRBV5-4 and TRBJ2-4, the complete variable domain reads ETGVTQSPTHLIKTRGQQVTLRCSSQSGHNTVSWYQQALGQGPQFIFQYYREEENGRGNFPPRFSGLQFPNYSSELNVNALELDDSALYLCASSLQAAGRNIQYFGAGTRLSVL.

The table lists this clonotype with many counts. V usage is TRBV6-1 and J usage is TRBJ2-3, with D maybe TRBD2 (6 bases). CDR3 size: 15 residues. CDR1 is MNHNS, CDR2 SASEGT, per germline. V was pared by 10 bases and J by 3 bases, with 20 bases between. The CDR3 sequence: CATGGWGGSTDTQYF. CDR3 nucleotide sequence: TGTGCCACGGGTGGATGGGGAGGTAGTACAGATACGCAGTATTTT.

A remark on this clonotype: This may be a read error, as it is one base from a much larger clone. The V and J genes are TRBV12-3 or TRBV12-4 and TRBJ2-3, with D tentatively TRBD2 (6 bases). V gave up 4 bases and J gave up 5 bases, with 16 bases separating them. The CDR3 contains 15 residues. This chain's CDR3 is CASSSLAEGRDTQYF. The CDR3 nucleotides are TGTGCCAGCAGTTCCTTAGCGGAGGGCAGAGATACGCAGTATTTT.

This clonotype has a handful of counts. One end of the junction does not line up with germline, which may come from a read error. The V call is TRBV6-6, the J call TRBJ2-1; a weak D match, TRBD2 (5 bases). The CDR3 consists of 15 residues. Germline V lookup: CDR1 MNHNY, CDR2 SVGAGI (reference sequence). CDR3 in DNA: TGTGCCAGCAGTCTAAGCGGAACCTCCTACAGTGAGCAGTTCTTC. Translation gives CASSLSGTSYSEQFF.

This clonotype was detected many times. V and J are TRBV7-9 and TRBJ2-7, with 10 nucleotides matching TRBD2. J gave up 6 bases and V 5 bases, and 13 bases lay outside the gene matches. The CDR3 extends over 16 amino acids. Germline V gene data show CDR1 as SEHNR and CDR2 as FQNEAQ (reference sequence). Here the CDR3 reads CASSHTLEREGFEQYF. DNA for the CDR3: TGTGCCAGCAGCCACACACTAGAGCGGGAGGGTTTCGAGCAGTACTTC.

The chain carries TRBV5-6 and TRBJ2-7; D tentatively fits TRBD1 or TRBD2 (6 bases each). From germline, CDR1 is SGHDT and CDR2 YYEEEE. The CDR3 is 14 residues long. Trimming stripped 6 bases from V and 3 bases from J, with 16 bases between. CDR3 loop: CASTPGDTGYEQYF. In nucleotides, the CDR3 is TGTGCCAGCACCCCGGGGGACACAGGCTACGAGCAGTACTTC.

This clonotype was seen a few times. The chain couples TRBV6-2 or TRBV6-3 to TRBJ1-5; 7 nucleotides agree with TRBD1. Germline CDR1 reads MNHEY; CDR2 reads SVGEGT. CDR3 size: 13 residues. Trimming at V came to 8 bases and at J to 6 bases, leaving 7 bases not matched to a gene. DNA of the CDR3: TGTGCCAGCGGACGACAGGGTACTCAGCCCCAGCATTTT. Translated, it gives CASGRQGTQPQHF.

The chain has TRBV5-8 and TRBJ2-1; perhaps TRBD2 as D (6 bases). This CDR3 region has 11 residues. Trimming pared 4 bases from V and 12 bases from J, leaving 11 bases between. The germline CDR1 and CDR2 sequences are SGHTS and YDEGEE. Here the CDR3 reads CASSLRGGQFF. CDR3 DNA: TGTGCCAGCAGCCTAAGGGGAGGGCAGTTCTTC.

To note about this clonotype: Since a much larger clone is just one base distant, this may be a read error. This chain uses TRBV6-5 with TRBJ2-2, with a weak D call TRBD2 (6 bases). CDR3 size: 15 residues. Germline V gives CDR1 MNHEY, CDR2 SVGAGI. The CDR3 sequence: CTSSPGLPKAGELFF. The CDR3 DNA reads TGTACCAGCAGTCCGGGACTCCCGAAGGCCGGGGAGCTGTTTTTT.

The chain employs TRBV7-3 and TRBJ2-2; 7 bases align to TRBD1. The germline CDR1 and CDR2 sequences are SGHTA and FQGTGA. V dropped 4 bases and J dropped 6; count of bases not matched to a gene: 11. This CDR3 has 16 amino acids. The CDR3 region is CASSSQGVVSAGELFF. CDR3 bases: TGTGCCAGCAGCTCGCAGGGGGTAGTTTCGGCCGGGGAGCTGTTTTTT.

As for this clonotype: A much bigger clone sits one base away, suggesting this may be a read error. The V call is TRBV10-2, the J call TRBJ2-1; the D is unclear. Trimming took 7 bases from V and 7 from J, leaving 11 bases between them. This CDR3 has 12 amino acids. Germline CDR1 is WSHSY and CDR2 is SAAADI. CDR3 region: CASTERRNEQFF. CDR3 DNA: TGCGCCAGCACTGAAAGGCGTAATGAGCAGTTCTTC.

To note about this clonotype: The CDR3 does not end in the conserved phenylalanine or tryptophan, so this is likely a read error. This chain links TRBV11-2 with TRBJ2-7, with D perhaps TRBD2 (7 bases). The germline gives CDR1 SGHAT, CDR2 FQNNGV. The V end was cut by 8 bases, the J end by 6 bases, with 11 bases between. The CDR3 is made up of 11 amino acids. CDR3 sequence reads: CASGRGCEQYY. CDR3 DNA: TGTGCCAGCGGGAGGGGGTGCGAGCAGTACTAC.

In this sample, this clonotype turned up many times. The V call is TRBV12-3 or TRBV12-4, the J call TRBJ2-2, with no clear D. Trimming left V 3 bases short and J 9 bases short, with 8 bases between. The CDR3 length is 12 residues. CDR3 region: CASSFEGRELFF. Written as DNA, the CDR3 is TGTGCCAGCAGTTTCGAAGGTCGGGAGCTGTTTTTT.